The sequence of this T cell receptor (beta chain) was determined in a study of lymphopenia after photon versus proton radiotherapy. General observations from the study: In patients who died, overall survival fell as post-nadir TCR diversity dropped more. Under photons, naive T cells and diversity fell while effector/memory populations rose. Post-nadir diversity loss with photons came from oligoclonal expansion, particularly CD8+ Temra cells. Better survival with proton therapy was suggested as possible, not demonstrated.

The assay was immunoSEQ multiplex PCR, and TCRdb's table has in-frame clones only and misses some. This table has 65,000 to 90,000 clones, 85% to 95% appearing once. The length of the CDR3 is 16 residues. The V gene lost 5 bases and the J gene lost 7 bases, with 23 bases spanning the gap. Germline loops: CDR1 MNHEY, CDR2 SMNVEV (reference sequence). Remarks on this clone: As yet, its antigen is unknown.

The specimen comprised peripheral blood, sampled from a patient treated with photon-based radiotherapy. V usage is TRBV27 and J usage is TRBJ1-1; TRBD1 might be the D (5 bases). The origin of this receptor is a woman in her thirties or forties with cholangiocarcinoma. The CDR3 loop is CASSLTTSIGRVEAFF. CDR3 DNA sequence: TGTGCCAGCAGTCTCACAACCTCAATAGGCAGGGTTGAAGCTTTCTTT.